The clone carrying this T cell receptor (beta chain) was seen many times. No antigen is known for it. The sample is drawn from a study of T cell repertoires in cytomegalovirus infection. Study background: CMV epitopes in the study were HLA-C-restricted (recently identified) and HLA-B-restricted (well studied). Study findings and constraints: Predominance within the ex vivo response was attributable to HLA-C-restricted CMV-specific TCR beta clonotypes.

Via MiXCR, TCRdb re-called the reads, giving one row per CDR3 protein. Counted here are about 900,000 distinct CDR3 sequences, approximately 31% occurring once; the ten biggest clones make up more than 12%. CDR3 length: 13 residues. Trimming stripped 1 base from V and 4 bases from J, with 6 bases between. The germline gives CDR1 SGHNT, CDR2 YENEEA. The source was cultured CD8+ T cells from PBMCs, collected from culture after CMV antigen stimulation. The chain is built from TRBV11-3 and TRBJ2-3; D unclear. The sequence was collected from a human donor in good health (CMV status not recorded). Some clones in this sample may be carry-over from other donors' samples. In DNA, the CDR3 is TGTGCCAGCAGCTTAGCTGTGGCAGATACGCAGTATTTT. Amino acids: CASSLAVADTQYF.